This T cell receptor beta chain is drawn from a study of blood T cell repertoires in COVID-19. The data were produced by immunoSEQ multiplex PCR, yet TCRdb's version contains in-frame clones alone and is incomplete. The sample yields 150,000 to 200,000 clones, roughly nine tenths seen once. Looked up from germline, CDR1 is SGHDN and CDR2 is FVKESK. V trimming: 4 bases; J trimming: 3 bases; junction bases outside the gene matches: 6. CDR3 length: 15 amino acids. This sequence joins TRBV14 and TRBJ2-7; 10 positions agree with TRBD1. Sequencing input: peripheral blood. The TCR was taken from a woman in her 70s with acute or convalescent COVID-19. The CDR3, as DNA: TGTGCCAGCAGCCGAAGGACAGGGGGTAGCTACGAGCAGTACTTC. Translated: CASSRRTGGSYEQYF.